The 2 T cell receptor beta chains presented below share a single source sample, sequenced in a study of blood T cell repertoires in COVID-19 (dated by TCRdb to 2018 to 2020). Libraries were made using the immunoSEQ multiplex PCR assay. TCRdb re-hosts the immuneACCESS table, in-frame sequences only. Its copies lack some clones; in the studies checked, an unresolved V gene accounts for under half of them, and the cause for the rest is not known. In all, the sample holds some 99,000 clones, and 70% to 90% of those were seen once. Approximately 1.1% of the sample is held by the ten biggest clonotypes. The material sequenced was peripheral blood. The receptors were sampled from a human donor in a cohort sampled during active COVID-19.

The rearrangement joins TRBV19 to TRBJ2-1; 7 nucleotides align to TRBD2. The germline V gene encodes CDR1 LNHDA and CDR2 SQIVND (reference sequence). Losses at the gene ends were 5 bases for V and 5 bases for J; bases not matched to a gene: 12. The CDR3 runs 16 residues. The CDR3 DNA follows: TGTGCCAGTAGTCCCTTCTTCGGGACTATCGACAATGAGCAGTTCTTC. Amino acids: CASSPFFGTIDNEQFF.

V and J are TRBV3-1 (or the pseudogene TRBV3-2) and TRBJ2-7; TRBD1 agrees at 8 bases. In germline, CDR1 is LGHDT, CDR2 YNNKEL (reference sequence). The CDR3 totals 15 residues. J gave up 2 bases and V 1 base, and 4 bases lay outside the gene matches. This CDR3 reads CASSQGTGTAYEQYF. The DNA for the CDR3 is TGTGCCAGCAGCCAAGGGACAGGGACAGCCTACGAGCAGTACTTC.